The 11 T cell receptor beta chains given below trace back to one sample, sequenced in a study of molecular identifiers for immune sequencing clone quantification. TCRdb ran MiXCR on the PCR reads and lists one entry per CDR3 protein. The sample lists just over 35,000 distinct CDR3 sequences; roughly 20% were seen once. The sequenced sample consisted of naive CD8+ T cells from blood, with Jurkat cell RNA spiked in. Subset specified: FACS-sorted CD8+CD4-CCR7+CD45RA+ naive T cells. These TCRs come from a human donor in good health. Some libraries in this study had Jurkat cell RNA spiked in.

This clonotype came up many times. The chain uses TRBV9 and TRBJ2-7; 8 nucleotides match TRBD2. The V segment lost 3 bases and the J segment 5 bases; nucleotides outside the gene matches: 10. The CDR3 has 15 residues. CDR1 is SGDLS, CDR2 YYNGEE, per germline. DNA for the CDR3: TGTGCCAGCAGCGCCCCGAGCGGGAGTCCCCACGAGCAGTACTTC. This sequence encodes CASSAPSGSPHEQYF.

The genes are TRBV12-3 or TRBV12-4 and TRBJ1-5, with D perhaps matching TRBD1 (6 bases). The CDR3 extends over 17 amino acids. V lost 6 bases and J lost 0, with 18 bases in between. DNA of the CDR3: TGTGCCAGCAGCGGGCCGACAGGAGCCTATAGCAATCAGCCCCAGCATTTT. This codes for CASSGPTGAYSNQPQHF.

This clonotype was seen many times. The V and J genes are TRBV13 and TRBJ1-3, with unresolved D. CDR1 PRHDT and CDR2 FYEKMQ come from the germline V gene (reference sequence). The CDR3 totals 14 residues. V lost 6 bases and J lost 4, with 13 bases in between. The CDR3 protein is CASSLGGRGNTIYF. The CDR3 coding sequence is TGTGCCAGCAGTCTAGGCGGCAGGGGAAACACCATATATTTT.

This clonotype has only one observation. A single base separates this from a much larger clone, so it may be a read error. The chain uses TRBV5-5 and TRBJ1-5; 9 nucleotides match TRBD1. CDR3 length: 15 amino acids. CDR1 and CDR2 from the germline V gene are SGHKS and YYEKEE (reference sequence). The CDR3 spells CASSLGTGGNRPQHF. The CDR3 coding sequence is TGTGCCAGCAGCTTGGGAACAGGGGGCAATCGGCCCCAGCATTTT. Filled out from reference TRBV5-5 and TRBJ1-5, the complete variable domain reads DAGVTQSPTHLIKTRGQQVTLRCSPISGHKSVSWYQQVLGQGPQFIFQYYEKEERGRGNFPDRFSARQFPNYSSELNVNALLLGDSALYLCASSLGTGGNRPQHFGDGTRLSIL.

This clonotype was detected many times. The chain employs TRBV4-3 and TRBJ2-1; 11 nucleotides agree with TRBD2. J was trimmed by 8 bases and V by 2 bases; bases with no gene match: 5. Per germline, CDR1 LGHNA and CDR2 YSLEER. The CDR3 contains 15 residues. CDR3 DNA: TGCGCCAGCAGCCAAATAGCGGGAGGGCCATATGAGCAGTTCTTC. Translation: CASSQIAGGPYEQFF.

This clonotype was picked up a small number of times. The CDR3 loop reads CASSQATQETQYF. CDR3 in DNA: TGCGCCAGCAGCCAGGCTACCCAAGAGACCCAGTACTTC. The gene calls are TRBV4-3 and TRBJ2-5, with D uncertain. CDR1 is LGHNA and CDR2 is YSLEER in the germline V gene. The CDR3 length is 13 residues. Trimming pared 3 bases from V and 1 base from J, leaving 6 bases between.

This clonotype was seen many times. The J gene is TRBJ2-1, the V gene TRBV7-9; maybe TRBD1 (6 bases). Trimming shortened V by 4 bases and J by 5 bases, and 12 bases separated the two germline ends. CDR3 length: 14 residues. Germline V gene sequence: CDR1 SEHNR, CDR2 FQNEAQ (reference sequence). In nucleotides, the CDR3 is TGTGCCAGCAGCTACCATGGACAGCACAATGAGCAGTTCTTC. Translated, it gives CASSYHGQHNEQFF.

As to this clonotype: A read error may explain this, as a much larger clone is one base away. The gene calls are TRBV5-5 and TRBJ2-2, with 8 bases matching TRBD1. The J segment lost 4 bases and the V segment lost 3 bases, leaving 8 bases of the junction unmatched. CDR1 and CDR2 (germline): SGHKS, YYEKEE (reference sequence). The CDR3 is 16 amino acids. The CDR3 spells CASSWPGQEGTGELFF. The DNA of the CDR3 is TGTGCCAGCAGCTGGCCGGGACAGGAAGGCACCGGGGAGCTGTTTTTT.

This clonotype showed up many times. The CDR3 region has the DNA TGTGCCAGCAGCGCGACCCCGCCGGGACTAGCGGAAGAGACCCAGTACTTC. This gives the protein CASSATPPGLAEETQYF. The V and J genes are TRBV9 and TRBJ2-5; 11 positions agree with TRBD2. V trimming: 3 bases; J trimming: 3 bases; junction bases outside the gene matches: 10. CDR1 and CDR2 (germline): SGDLS, YYNGEE. This CDR3 has 17 amino acids.

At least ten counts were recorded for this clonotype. The CDR3 is CASSYDASYEQYF. In DNA, the CDR3 is TGCGCCAGCAGTTATGACGCCTCCTACGAGCAGTACTTC. This sequence joins TRBV5-1 and TRBJ2-7; D remains unclear. The length of the CDR3 is 13 residues. Between the trimmed V and J ends, which lost 5 bases and 0 bases, there was a span of 9 bases. The germline V gene has CDR1 SGHRS and CDR2 YFSETQ.

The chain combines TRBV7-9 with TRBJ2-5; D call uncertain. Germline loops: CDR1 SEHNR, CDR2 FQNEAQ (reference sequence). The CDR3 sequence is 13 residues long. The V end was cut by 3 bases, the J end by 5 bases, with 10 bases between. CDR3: CASSLLLSETQYF. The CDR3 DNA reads TGTGCCAGCAGCTTGTTGTTGTCGGAGACCCAGTACTTC.